The clone carrying this TCR beta chain has more than one count but fewer than ten. The Seattle site enrolled patients during active infection and followed them longitudinally. TCRdb's copy holds only in-frame clones and misses some; the assay was immunoSEQ multiplex PCR. The sample includes over 90,000 clones, roughly 76% of them seen just once. This record comes from a study of blood T cell repertoires in COVID-19. Study background: T cells, B-cell-depleted T cells, or PBMCs provided the cDNA or gDNA that served as material.

This sequence originates from an elderly man with COVID-19, enrolled during active disease. Sequencing was carried out using peripheral blood.

CDR3 sequence (DNA): TGTGCCAGCAGCCCCCTGACAGGGGTTCAGCCCCAGCATTTT. This codes for CASSPLTGVQPQHF. The chain combines TRBV27 with TRBJ1-5; TRBD1 aligns across 8 bases. The CDR3 is made up of 14 amino acids. V was clipped by 6 bases and J by 6 bases; unmatched bases: 7. Looked up from germline, CDR1 is MNHEY and CDR2 is SMNVEV (reference sequence).